What follows are 18 T cell receptor beta chains derived from one specimen sequenced in a study of neurological immune-mediated disorders. TCRdb re-derived calls from the 5' RACE reads in MiXCR, one entry per CDR3 protein. Of just over 30,000 distinct CDR3 sequences in the sample, under 5% were seen once. The sequenced material came from CD4+ T cells from blood. These receptors were collected from a woman in her 40s in good health.

This clonotype was seen ten or more times. The chain joins TRBV20-1 to TRBJ1-6, with a tentative D call TRBD1 (5 bases). This CDR3 is built from 17 residues. V was cut by 0 bases and J by 3 bases, with 15 bases left in between. Germline CDR1 and CDR2: DFQATT and SNEGSKA (reference sequence). CDR3 nucleotide sequence: TGCAGTGCTAGAGAGAGGGGCATGCGTAGCTATAATTCACCCCTCCACTTT. This gives the protein CSARERGMRSYNSPLHF.

The sample holds many counts of this clonotype. The rearrangement uses TRBV7-8 and TRBJ2-3; 12 nucleotides match TRBD2. V lost 5 bases, J lost 5 bases, and 20 bases stayed unmatched. The germline V gene has CDR1 SGHVS and CDR2 FQNEAQ. The CDR3 has 20 amino acids. The CDR3 here is CASSPVSPGLAGTSRDTQYF. CDR3 DNA sequence: TGTGCCAGCAGCCCCGTCAGCCCAGGACTAGCGGGGACGTCGCGAGATACGCAGTATTTT.

This clonotype has a count of ten or more. The rearrangement uses TRBV28 and TRBJ2-1; D unresolved. Trimming left V 3 bases short and J 0 bases short, with 12 bases between. The CDR3 totals 16 residues. Germline assignment: CDR1 MDHEN and CDR2 SYDVKM. The CDR3 region has the DNA TGTGCCAGCAGTTTTAGCCCCCCCGCCTCCTACAATGAGCAGTTCTTC. It specifies CASSFSPPASYNEQFF. Variable domain in full (rest from reference TRBV28 and TRBJ2-1): DVKVTQSSRYLVKRTGEKVFLECVQDMDHENMFWYRQDPGLGLRLIYFSYDVKMKEKGDIPEGYSVSREKKERFSLILESASTNQTSMYLCASSFSPPASYNEQFFGPGTRLTVL.

In this sample, this clonotype turned up many times. The V and J genes are TRBV20-1 and TRBJ1-2; 8 bases agree with TRBD1. The ends lost 0 bases at V and 2 bases at J; junction bases unmatched: 14. The CDR3 runs to 18 residues. CDR1 DFQATT and CDR2 SNEGSKA come from the germline V gene (reference sequence). This chain's CDR3 is CSARDSRQGRVSNYGYTF. As DNA, the CDR3 is TGCAGTGCTAGAGATAGTCGACAGGGGAGGGTGTCAAACTATGGCTACACCTTC.

V usage is TRBV20-1 and J usage is TRBJ1-6, with D perhaps matching TRBD1 (5 bases). The CDR3 contains 17 residues. Germline CDR1 DFQATT, CDR2 SNEGSKA (reference sequence). The V end lost 5 bases, the J end lost 10 bases, and 27 bases lay between the germline ends. The CDR3 DNA reads TGCAGTGCTCGTAGCGAAGGAACAGGTTATGGAGAATCACCCCTCCACTTT. Translating it yields CSARSEGTGYGESPLHF.

At least ten counts were recorded for this clonotype. The chain combines TRBV5-6 with TRBJ2-5; TRBD2 matches at 9 bases. J gave up 2 bases and V 1 base, and 3 bases lay outside the gene matches. Germline V lookup: CDR1 SGHDT, CDR2 YYEEEE. This CDR3 has 15 residues. CDR3 protein: CASSLPSGIQETQYF. The CDR3 DNA reads as TGTGCCAGCAGCTTGCCTAGCGGGATTCAAGAGACCCAGTACTTC. Full variable domain (outside the CDR3, taken from reference TRBV5-6 and TRBJ2-5): DAGVTQSPTHLIKTRGQQVTLRCSPKSGHDTVSWYQQALGQGPQFIFQYYEEEERQRGNFPDRFSGHQFPNYSSELNVNALLLGDSALYLCASSLPSGIQETQYFGPGTRLLVL.

This clonotype was seen ten or more times. The chain has TRBV10-3 and TRBJ2-3, with unresolved D. CDR3 length: 15 residues. Germline values: CDR1 ENHRY, CDR2 SYGVKD. Trimming took 0 bases from V and 0 from J, leaving 7 bases between them. Written as DNA, the CDR3 is TGTGCCATCAGTGAGTCGACGGACAGCACAGATACGCAGTATTTT. Its protein product is CAISESTDSTDTQYF.

This clonotype was recorded many times. The chain recombines TRBV11-2 with TRBJ1-1; the D is unclear. The CDR3 length is 13 residues. Germline CDR1 SGHAT, CDR2 FQNNGV. V lost 5 bases and J lost 3, with 10 bases in between. The chain's CDR3 is CASSNGLDTEAFF. The CDR3 coding sequence is TGTGCCAGCAGCAACGGGCTGGACACTGAAGCTTTCTTT.

This clonotype was detected ten times or more. V usage is TRBV20-1 and J usage is TRBJ2-3; TRBD2 aligns across 8 bases. CDR3 length equals 16 residues. From germline, CDR1 is DFQATT and CDR2 SNEGSKA (reference sequence). V shed 5 bases, J shed 2 bases, and the junction held 12 bases outside the gene matches. The CDR3 sequence is CSAASGGGYPTDTQYF. CDR3 in DNA: TGCAGTGCTGCGAGCGGGGGCGGTTACCCCACAGATACGCAGTATTTT.

At least ten counts were recorded for this clonotype. The rearrangement uses TRBV5-6 and TRBJ2-5, with a possible D match to TRBD2 (5 bases). The length of the CDR3 is 13 residues. CDR1 and CDR2 from the germline V gene are SGHDT and YYEEEE. V was trimmed by 2 bases and J by 4 bases, leaving 9 bases between them. CDR3 sequence: CASSLRSGETQYF. The CDR3, as DNA: TGTGCCAGCAGCTTAAGGAGCGGAGAGACCCAGTACTTC. Full variable domain (remainder filled in from reference TRBV5-6 and TRBJ2-5): DAGVTQSPTHLIKTRGQQVTLRCSPKSGHDTVSWYQQALGQGPQFIFQYYEEEERQRGNFPDRFSGHQFPNYSSELNVNALLLGDSALYLCASSLRSGETQYFGPGTRLLVL.

In its sample, this clonotype was seen a few times. A much larger clone sits a single nucleotide away, making a read error possible. J is TRBJ2-7 and V is TRBV30; weak D call: TRBD1 (6 bases). This CDR3 has 13 residues. CDR1 is GTSNPN, CDR2 SVGIG, per germline (reference sequence). In DNA form, the CDR3 reads TGTGCCCGGAGCCCCGGGACACCCTACGAGCAGTACTTC. Its translation is CARSPGTPYEQYF. The variable domain in full, completed from reference TRBV30 and TRBJ2-7, reads SQTIHQWPATLVQPVGSPLSLECTVEGTSNPNLYWYRQAAGRGLQLLFYSVGIGQISSEVPQNLSASRPQDRQFILSSKKLLLSDSGFYLCARSPGTPYEQYFGPGTRLTVT.

At least ten counts were recorded for this clonotype. V gene TRBV10-3 combines with J gene TRBJ2-2; D is perhaps TRBD1 (6 bases). The CDR3 spans 16 residues. The germline V and J ends were trimmed by 4 bases and 0 bases, with 12 bases remaining between them. Germline-derived CDR1 and CDR2 are ENHRY and SYGVKD. DNA of the CDR3: TGTGCCATCAGTGGGACAGCCGATACGAACACCGGGGAGCTGTTTTTT. Its protein is CAISGTADTNTGELFF.

This clonotype was observed many times. The chain couples TRBV20-1 to TRBJ2-7, with TRBD1 identical over 7 bases. Germline CDR1 DFQATT, CDR2 SNEGSKA (reference sequence). CDR3 length: 13 residues. V trimming: 6 bases; J trimming: 2 bases; junction bases outside the gene matches: 7. The CDR3 spells CSAIRTGPYEQYF. As DNA, the CDR3 is TGCAGTGCGATCAGGACAGGCCCCTACGAGCAGTACTTC.

This clonotype occurred many times. V usage is TRBV11-1 and J usage is TRBJ1-1, with D unclear. The CDR3 length is 13 residues. CDR1 and CDR2 from the germline V gene are SGHAT and FQDESV (reference sequence). Trimming cost V 5 bases and J 0 bases, with 7 bases left between them. The CDR3 DNA sequence: TGTGCCAGCAGCCAGCGGTTGAACACTGAAGCTTTCTTT. This codes for CASSQRLNTEAFF.

This clonotype was picked up many times. The chain recombines TRBV20-1 with TRBJ2-3; possibly TRBD1 for D (6 bases). The CDR3 sequence is 17 residues long. Germline CDR1 and CDR2: DFQATT and SNEGSKA (reference sequence). The ends were cut back, 2 bases at V and 2 bases at J, with 20 bases in the middle. The CDR3, as DNA: TGCAGTGCTAGATTAGGCCTGGGACAAACTTTCACAGATACGCAGTATTTT. Translated, it gives CSARLGLGQTFTDTQYF.

In this sample, this clonotype turned up many times. This chain uses TRBV27 with TRBJ1-2; the D gene is possibly TRBD1 (5 bases). The CDR3 sequence is 13 residues long. Germline CDR1 is MNHEY and CDR2 is SMNVEV (reference sequence). Trimming removed 6 bases at V and 5 bases at J, with 13 bases between. The DNA for the CDR3 is TGTGCCAGCAGAAAAGGGGTAGCATATGGCTACACCTTC. It specifies CASRKGVAYGYTF.

In this sample, this clonotype turned up many times. The rearrangement uses TRBV24-1 and TRBJ2-2; D may be TRBD2 (5 bases). This CDR3 is 15 amino acids long. Germline CDR1 is KGHDR and CDR2 is SFDVKD. Trimming stripped 4 bases from V and 6 bases from J, with 14 bases between. The CDR3 nucleotides read TGTGCCACCAGTGACCCAGGACTTTGGGCCGGGGAGCTGTTTTTT. Translation: CATSDPGLWAGELFF.

In this sample, this clonotype turned up many times. The rearrangement uses TRBV20-1 and TRBJ2-2, with 9 bases lining up with TRBD2. The CDR3 is 15 residues long. With V trimmed by 5 bases and J by 3 bases, 7 bases remained unmatched. In germline, CDR1 is DFQATT, CDR2 SNEGSKA (reference sequence). CDR3 in amino acids: CSAFTSGSHTGELFF. The CDR3, as DNA: TGCAGTGCTTTCACTAGCGGGTCTCACACCGGGGAGCTGTTTTTT.